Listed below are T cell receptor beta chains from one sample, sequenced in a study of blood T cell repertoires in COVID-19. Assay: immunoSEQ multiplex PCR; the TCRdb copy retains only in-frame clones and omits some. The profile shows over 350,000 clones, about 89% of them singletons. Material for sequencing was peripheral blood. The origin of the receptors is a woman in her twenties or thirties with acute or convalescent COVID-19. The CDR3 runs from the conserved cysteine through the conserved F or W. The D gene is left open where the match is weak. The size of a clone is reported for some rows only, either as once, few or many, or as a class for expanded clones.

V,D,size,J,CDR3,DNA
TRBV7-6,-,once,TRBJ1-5,CASSVAQGQPQHF,TGTGCCAGCAGCGTCGCGCAGGGTCAGCCCCAGCATTTT
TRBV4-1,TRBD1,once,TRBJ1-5,CASSQLTGAQPQHF,TGCGCCAGCAGCCAACTGACAGGGGCACAGCCCCAGCATTTT
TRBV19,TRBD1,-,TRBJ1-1,CASSFQPGGNDTEAFF,TGTGCCAGTAGTTTCCAACCAGGGGGCAATGACACTGAAGCTTTCTTT
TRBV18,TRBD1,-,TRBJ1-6,CASSRHPGTVNSPLHF,TGTGCCAGCTCACGTCACCCCGGGACAGTTAATTCACCCCTCCACTTT
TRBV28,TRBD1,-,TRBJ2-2,CASSFNRGTGELFF,TGTGCCAGCAGTTTCAACAGGGGGACCGGGGAGCTGTTTTTT
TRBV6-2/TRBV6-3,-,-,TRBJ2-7,CASSFKTFYEQYF,TGTGCCAGCAGTTTCAAGACATTCTACGAGCAGTACTTC
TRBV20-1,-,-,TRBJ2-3,CSAHRGDTQYF,TGCAGTGCCCACCGGGGGGATACGCAGTATTTT
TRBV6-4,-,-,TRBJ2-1,CASREEGYYGEQFF,TGTGCCAGTAGGGAGGAGGGTTATTACGGTGAGCAGTTCTTC
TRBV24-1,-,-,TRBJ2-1,CATSDQTSGRNEQFF,TGTGCCACCAGTGATCAAACCTCAGGGAGGAATGAGCAGTTCTTC
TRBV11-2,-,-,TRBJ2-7,CAMGGAGEQYF,TGTGCCATGGGCGGGGCAGGCGAGCAGTACTTC
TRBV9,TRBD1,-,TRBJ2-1,CASTRTGGYNEQFF,TGTGCCAGCACCCGGACAGGGGGCTACAATGAGCAGTTCTTC
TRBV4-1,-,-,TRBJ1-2,CASSGGGGYTF,TGCGCCAGCAGCGGAGGTGGTGGCTACACCTTC
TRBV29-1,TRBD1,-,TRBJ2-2,CSVAGQPNTGELFF,TGCAGCGTTGCGGGACAGCCGAACACCGGGGAGCTGTTTTTT
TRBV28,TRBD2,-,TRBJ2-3,CASSVAGEVADTQYF,TGTGCCAGCAGTGTAGCGGGGGAGGTCGCAGATACGCAGTATTTT
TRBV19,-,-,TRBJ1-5,CASNANRDQPQHF,TGTGCCAGTAACGCCAACAGGGATCAGCCCCAGCATTTT
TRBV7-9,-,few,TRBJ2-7,CASSPETEDSYEQYF,TGTGCCAGCAGCCCGGAGACAGAGGACTCCTACGAGCAGTACTTC
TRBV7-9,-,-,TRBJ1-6,CASSLVGLYNSPLHF,TGTGCCAGCAGCTTAGTGGGACTTTATAATTCACCCCTCCACTTT
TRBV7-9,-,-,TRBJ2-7,CASSTIYEQYF,TGTGCCAGCTCCACTATCTACGAGCAGTACTTC
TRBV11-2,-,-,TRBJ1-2,CASSIGRGYTF,TGTGCCAGCAGCATAGGTCGTGGCTACACCTTC
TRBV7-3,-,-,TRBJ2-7,CASSLIRRAGESSYEQYF,TGTGCCAGCAGCTTAATTCGCAGGGCAGGGGAAAGCTCCTACGAGCAGTACTTC
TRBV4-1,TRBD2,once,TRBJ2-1,CASSQAPSGGHNEQFF,TGCGCCAGCAGCCAAGCCCCTAGCGGGGGACACAATGAGCAGTTCTTC
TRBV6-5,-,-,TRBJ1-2,CASKKGDGYTF,TGTGCCAGCAAAAAGGGGGATGGCTACACCTTC
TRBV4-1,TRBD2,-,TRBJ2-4,CASSQDSTSGTNLAKNIQYF,TGCGCCAGCAGCCAAGATTCCACTAGCGGAACCAATCTAGCCAAAAACATTCAGTACTTC
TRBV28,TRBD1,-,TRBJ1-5,CASSFISRGSSNQPQHF,TGTGCCAGCAGTTTCATCTCCAGGGGGTCTAGCAATCAGCCCCAGCATTTT
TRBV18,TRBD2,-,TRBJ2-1,CASSPYLAGAYNEQFF,TGTGCCAGCTCACCCTATCTAGCGGGAGCGTACAATGAGCAGTTCTTC
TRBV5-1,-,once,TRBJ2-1,CASSPTGEGEQFF,TGCGCCAGCAGCCCGACAGGGGAGGGTGAGCAGTTCTTC
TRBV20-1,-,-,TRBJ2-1,CSAREANEQFF,TGCAGTGCTAGAGAGGCCAATGAGCAGTTCTTC
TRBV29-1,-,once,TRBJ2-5,CSVGTGRRAQETQYF,TGCAGCGTTGGTACGGGCCGGAGGGCTCAAGAGACCCAGTACTTC
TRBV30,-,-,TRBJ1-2,CAWSGDGYTF,TGTGCCTGGAGTGGAGATGGCTACACCTTC
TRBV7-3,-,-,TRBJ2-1,CASSFNYNEQFF,TGTGCCAGCAGCTTTAATTACAATGAGCAGTTCTTC
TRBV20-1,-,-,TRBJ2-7,CSAPDFGEQYF,TGCAGTGCTCCCGACTTTGGGGAGCAGTACTTC